The 30 T cell receptor beta chains listed next were all sequenced from one sample in a study of vaccination effects on CD4 cells after COVID-19. No antigens are known for them. Using viral peptide pools, the ViraFEST assay grew out antigen-specific CD4+ T cells prior to sequencing. At the end of about ten days of culture, CD4+ T cells were isolated. Nucleocapsid antibodies stayed negative before and after vaccination, showing no earlier SARS-CoV-2 infection. TCRdb's copy holds only in-frame clones and misses some; the assay was immunoSEQ multiplex PCR. Of approximately 44,000 clones in the sample, over 75% were seen once. Here the sequenced sample was CD4+ T cells from PBMCs cultured with HCoV-NL63 spike peptides, taken before COVID-19 vaccination. Receptor source: a human donor who received a COVID-19 vaccine.

This sequence joins TRBV7-8 and TRBJ1-1; 7 bases align to TRBD1. CDR1 SGHVS and CDR2 FQNEAQ come from the germline V gene. The length of the CDR3 is 15 residues. Trimming took 0 bases from V and 4 from J; bases not matched to a gene: 5. The CDR3 here is CASSLAGGAVTEAFF. The DNA of the CDR3 is TGTGCCAGCAGCTTAGCAGGGGGCGCGGTCACTGAAGCTTTCTTT.

This chain connects TRBV7-2 to TRBJ2-5; 8 bases line up with TRBD1. The J segment lost 5 bases and the V segment lost 5 bases, leaving 7 bases of the junction unmatched. Germline V lookup: CDR1 SGHTA, CDR2 FQGNSA. The CDR3 runs to 14 residues. The CDR3: CASSPPGGQETQYF. For the CDR3, the DNA is TGTGCCAGCAGCCCCCCAGGGGGCCAGGAGACCCAGTACTTC.

In its sample, this clone was seen once. V is TRBV5-6 and J is TRBJ1-1; D is undetermined. V was pared by 4 bases and J by 3 bases, with 13 bases between. The length of the CDR3 is 14 residues. The germline V gene has CDR1 SGHDT and CDR2 YYEEEE. CDR3 sequence (DNA): TGTGCCAGCAGCACCGGGATCGGGGACACTGAAGCTTTCTTT. Protein product: CASSTGIGDTEAFF.

This clone was counted a few times. The chain carries TRBV5-1 and TRBJ1-6; D is perhaps TRBD1 (6 bases). The length of the CDR3 is 16 residues. Germline-derived CDR1 and CDR2 are SGHRS and YFSETQ. V gave up 4 bases and J gave up 5 bases, with 16 bases separating them. Here the CDR3 DNA reads TGCGCCAGCAGCCGCCTAACGACAGGCGATAATTCACCCCTCCACTTT. This translates into CASSRLTTGDNSPLHF.

The chain has TRBV5-1 and TRBJ2-3; 14 bases map to TRBD2. J gave up 7 bases and V 4 bases, and 8 bases lay outside the gene matches. CDR3 size: 16 residues. Germline-derived CDR1 and CDR2 are SGHRS and YFSETQ. The CDR3 here is CASSLQTSGGANTQYF. For the CDR3, the DNA is TGCGCCAGCAGCCTACAGACTAGCGGGGGGGCAAATACGCAGTATTTT.

The genes are TRBV5-1 and TRBJ1-2; D ambiguous. Deletions cut 0 bases from V and 14 bases from J, with 8 bases between. This CDR3 is built from 10 residues. Germline CDR1 SGHRS, CDR2 YFSETQ. The CDR3 region is CASSLVGETF. DNA for the CDR3: TGCGCCAGCAGCTTGGTTGGGGAAACCTTC.

The chain employs TRBV27 and TRBJ2-5; 14 positions match TRBD2. The CDR3 sequence is 15 residues long. The ends lost 5 bases at V and 5 bases at J; junction bases unmatched: 4. Germline-derived CDR1 and CDR2 are MNHEY and SMNVEV (reference sequence). Here the CDR3 DNA reads TGTGCCAGCAGTCGACTAGCGGGGGGGCTTGAGACCCAGTACTTC. Amino acid sequence: CASSRLAGGLETQYF.

The chain uses TRBV18 and TRBJ1-4; D gene unclear. V dropped 0 bases and J dropped 6 bases, with 11 bases sitting between them. The germline V gene has CDR1 KGHSH and CDR2 LQKENI. The CDR3 length is 15 residues. CDR3 sequence reads: CASSPPHGWDEKLFF. The CDR3 nucleotides are TGTGCCAGCTCACCACCGCACGGCTGGGATGAAAAACTGTTTTTT.

The genes are TRBV2 and TRBJ1-3, with unresolved D. In germline, CDR1 is SNHLY, CDR2 FYNNEI. The V end was cut by 9 bases, the J end by 10 bases, with 25 bases between. This CDR3 spans 15 amino acids. CDR3 coding DNA: TGTGCCAGGAGCGGTTCGACCTCCGGCGTGGTGACCATATATTTT. Amino acid sequence: CARSGSTSGVVTIYF.

The gene calls are TRBV24-1 and TRBJ1-5, with D uncertain. V was cut by 5 bases and J by 5 bases, with 9 bases left in between. CDR1 KGHDR and CDR2 SFDVKD come from the germline V gene. The CDR3 extends over 13 amino acids. CDR3 nucleotides: TGTGCCACCAGTGTTGGGCTTGATCAGCCCCAGCATTTT. This codes for CATSVGLDQPQHF.

Only one count was recorded for this clone. The genes are TRBV5-1 and TRBJ1-2; 7 positions agree with TRBD1. Germline values: CDR1 SGHRS, CDR2 YFSETQ. The CDR3 sequence is 15 residues long. V shed 3 bases, J shed 7 bases, and the junction held 12 bases outside the gene matches. DNA for the CDR3: TGCGCCAGCAGCTCGAATACAGGGGCGGGGAGTGGCTACACCTTC. The encoded protein is CASSSNTGAGSGYTF. The full variable domain, completed using reference TRBV5-1 and TRBJ1-2, is KAGVTQTPRYLIKTRGQQVTLSCSPISGHRSVSWYQQTPGQGLQFLFEYFSETQRNKGNFPGRFSGRQFSNSRSEMNVSTLELGDSALYLCASSSNTGAGSGYTFGSGTRLTVV.

The J gene is TRBJ1-1, the V gene TRBV5-5; perhaps TRBD1 as D (6 bases). From germline, CDR1 is SGHKS and CDR2 YYEKEE (reference sequence). This CDR3 has 14 residues. V was pared by 5 bases and J by 7 bases, with 18 bases between. The CDR3 spells CASSSAPDRYEAFF. CDR3 bases: TGTGCCAGCAGTTCCGCCCCAGACAGGTATGAAGCTTTCTTT.

The chain carries TRBV18 and TRBJ1-1; D is undetermined. Germline V gene lookup returns CDR1 KGHSH and CDR2 LQKENI. The CDR3 runs 12 residues. Trimming stripped 4 bases from V and 1 base from J, with 4 bases between. This chain's CDR3 is CASSQGNTEAFF. The CDR3 coding sequence is TGTGCCAGCTCACAGGGGAACACTGAAGCTTTCTTT.

V and J are TRBV18 and TRBJ1-6, with 10 bases identical to TRBD1. The CDR3 is made up of 16 amino acids. J lost 5 bases, V lost 6 bases, and 7 bases had no gene match. Germline loops: CDR1 KGHSH, CDR2 LQKENI. The CDR3 region has the DNA TGTGCCAGCTCTTACAGGGGACAGGGGAATAATTCACCCCTCCACTTT. Its protein product is CASSYRGQGNNSPLHF.

The rearrangement joins TRBV4-3 to TRBJ1-6; weak D call: TRBD1 (5 bases). V lost 0 bases and J 7 bases, leaving 13 bases between the germline ends. There are 16 residues in the CDR3. Germline V gene lookup returns CDR1 LGHNA and CDR2 YSLEER. CDR3 DNA sequence: TGCGCCAGCAGCCAAGAACCAGGGCCTTCCAATTCACCCCTCCACTTT. Its translation is CASSQEPGPSNSPLHF.

Here the CDR3 reads CASKAGETQYF. CDR3 in DNA: TGTGCCAGCAAGGCGGGCGAGACCCAGTACTTC. The chain employs TRBV6-5 and TRBJ2-5, with D tentatively TRBD2 (5 bases). Trimming cost V 7 bases and J 5 bases, with 8 bases left between them. CDR1 and CDR2 from the germline V gene are MNHEY and SVGAGI. This CDR3 is built from 11 residues.

This clone was counted between two and nine times. This chain connects TRBV7-9 to TRBJ1-1; D gene uncertain. The CDR3 length is 14 residues. Germline V gene lookup returns CDR1 SEHNR and CDR2 FQNEAQ (reference sequence). Trimming pared 2 bases from V and 8 bases from J, leaving 15 bases between. Here the CDR3 reads CASSLFQKTSEAFF. CDR3 nucleotide sequence: TGTGCCAGCAGCTTATTCCAGAAAACTTCCGAAGCTTTCTTT.

This rearrangement joins TRBV6-2 or TRBV6-3 to TRBJ1-5; 7 bases align to TRBD1. After removal of 5 bases from V and 4 bases from J, the junction contained 2 bases not matched to a gene. CDR3 size: 13 residues. The germline gives CDR1 MNHEY, CDR2 SVGEGT. CDR3: CASSRDSNQPQHF. The CDR3 nucleotides read TGTGCCAGCAGTAGGGACAGTAATCAGCCCCAGCATTTT.

The rearrangement joins TRBV5-5 to TRBJ1-3; 7 nucleotides line up with TRBD1. The CDR3 loop spans 17 amino acids. V lost 0 bases, J lost 3 bases, and 9 bases stayed unmatched. Germline V gene lookup returns CDR1 SGHKS and CDR2 YYEKEE (reference sequence). As DNA, the CDR3 is TGTGCCAGCAGCTTGGGGCCACAGGGGTTATTTGGAAACACCATATATTTT. Its protein is CASSLGPQGLFGNTIYF.

V gene TRBV5-1 combines with J gene TRBJ1-3, with D uncertain. CDR3 length: 13 amino acids. Looked up from germline, CDR1 is SGHRS and CDR2 is YFSETQ. V lost 4 bases, J lost 4 bases, and 9 bases lay in between. Written as DNA, the CDR3 is TGCGCCAGCAGCCCCGTCAGGGGAAACACCATATATTTT. It is translated as CASSPVRGNTIYF.

The chain links TRBV30 to TRBJ2-5; D possibly corresponds to TRBD2 (6 bases). Deletions cut 4 bases from V and 2 bases from J, with 14 bases between. The CDR3 runs to 14 residues. Germline loops: CDR1 GTSNPN, CDR2 SVGIG (reference sequence). DNA of the CDR3: TGTGCCTGGACCGGCGGGACCAATCAAGAGACCCAGTACTTC. Amino acids: CAWTGGTNQETQYF.

The V and J genes are TRBV5-4 and TRBJ2-1; TRBD2 agrees at 7 bases. Trimming took 4 bases from V and 4 from J; bases not matched to a gene: 8. CDR1 and CDR2 from the germline V gene are SGHNT and YYREEE (reference sequence). The CDR3 runs to 15 residues. The CDR3 nucleotides read TGTGCCAGCAGCCGCGGGGGAACCAATTACAATGAGCAGTTCTTC. Protein product: CASSRGGTNYNEQFF.

This chain uses TRBV6-6 with TRBJ2-5, with TRBD1 matching 7 bases. The CDR3 has 15 amino acids. Germline CDR1 reads MNHNY; CDR2 reads SVGAGI (reference sequence). V gave up 6 bases and J gave up 0 bases; unmatched junction bases: 7. The CDR3, as DNA: TGTGCCAGCAGACCAATAGACAGGGACCAAGAGACCCAGTACTTC. Protein sequence: CASRPIDRDQETQYF.

The J gene is TRBJ2-7, the V gene TRBV6-5; tentative D call: TRBD1 (5 bases). V was cut by 8 bases and J by 4 bases, with 9 bases left in between. Germline loops: CDR1 MNHEY, CDR2 SVGAGI. There are 11 residues in the CDR3. The CDR3 nucleotides are TGTGCCAGCGGGGCTCAGTACGAGCAGTACGTC. Amino acids: CASGAQYEQYV.

The V call is TRBV7-8, the J call TRBJ2-7; D is perhaps TRBD1 (6 bases). V lost 4 bases, J lost 6 bases, and 16 bases lay in between. The germline V gene has CDR1 SGHVS and CDR2 FQNEAQ. CDR3 length: 14 residues. CDR3 protein: CASSSDRHPVEQYV. DNA of the CDR3: TGTGCCAGCAGCTCAGACAGGCATCCAGTCGAGCAGTACGTC.

This chain links TRBV7-9 with TRBJ1-3; D is uncertain. With 5 bases removed from V and 3 bases from J, the gap between germline ends came to 8 bases. The germline V gene has CDR1 SEHNR and CDR2 FQNEAQ (reference sequence). This CDR3 is 13 amino acids long. In DNA form, the CDR3 reads TGTGCCAGCAGCGAGAACGTTGGAAACACCATATATTTT. This encodes CASSENVGNTIYF.

The chain couples TRBV5-1 to TRBJ1-6; the D gene is possibly TRBD1 (5 bases). The CDR3 runs to 15 residues. Deletions cut 0 bases from V and 5 bases from J, with 9 bases between. The germline V gene has CDR1 SGHRS and CDR2 YFSETQ. For the CDR3, the DNA is TGCGCCAGCAGCTTGGTATCGGGGGATAATTCACCCCTCCACTTT. Protein sequence: CASSLVSGDNSPLHF.

The chain has TRBV30 and TRBJ2-3; D unresolved. Per germline, CDR1 GTSNPN and CDR2 SVGIG (reference sequence). This CDR3 has 12 residues. The ends were cut back, 2 bases at V and 6 bases at J, with 9 bases in the middle. Here the CDR3 reads CAWSIVPDTQYF. The CDR3 region has the DNA TGTGCCTGGAGTATTGTGCCGGATACGCAGTATTTT.

This chain connects TRBV3-1 (or the pseudogene TRBV3-2) to TRBJ2-1; no definite D call. CDR1 is LGHDT, CDR2 YNNKEL, per germline (reference sequence). There are 15 residues in the CDR3. The V end was cut by 2 bases, the J end by 1 base, with 9 bases between. The CDR3 sequence is CASSQSRQSYNEQFF. The CDR3 nucleotides read TGTGCCAGCAGCCAAAGTCGGCAGTCCTACAATGAGCAGTTCTTC.

This chain links TRBV7-2 with TRBJ1-2, with 7 bases lining up with TRBD1. V trimming: 5 bases; J trimming: 5 bases; junction bases outside the gene matches: 5. Per germline, CDR1 SGHTA and CDR2 FQGNSA. The CDR3 has 13 residues. The CDR3 nucleotides are TGTGCCAGCAGCCCGGACAGGAGTTATGGCTACACCTTC. Its protein is CASSPDRSYGYTF.